The 30 T cell receptor beta chains given below trace back to one sample, sequenced in a study of cytomegalovirus exposure and HLA in healthy donors. The primer mix had 60 Vbeta and 13 Jbeta primers. The assay was immunoSEQ multiplex PCR, and TCRdb's table has in-frame clones only and misses some. The profile covers 95,000 to 110,000 clones, with approximately 72% appearing a single time and about 3.5% taken by the ten largest. Sequenced material: PBMCs. These TCRs come from a woman between 45 and 60 years old in good health and CMV-seronegative.

The chain carries TRBV7-7 and TRBJ2-1; maybe TRBD2 (6 bases). Germline lookup yields CDR1 SSHAT and CDR2 FNYEAQ (reference sequence). The CDR3 consists of 15 residues. The CDR3 DNA follows: TGTGCTAGTAGTAGCGGAAAATCCTCCTACAATGAGCAGTTCTTC. The encoded protein is CASSSGKSSYNEQFF.

This clone was counted only a few times. V is TRBV10-3 and J is TRBJ2-1; 10 bases map to TRBD2. Germline assignment: CDR1 ENHRY and CDR2 SYGVKD. The CDR3 sequence is 16 residues long. V dropped 7 bases and J dropped 7; count of bases not matched to a gene: 13. The CDR3 DNA reads TGTGCCATCACTGGTCTAGGAGCGGGAGGGGGTAATGAGCAGTTCTTC. This encodes CAITGLGAGGGNEQFF.

This clone has more than one count but fewer than ten. The chain uses TRBV14 and TRBJ1-2; D call uncertain. The CDR3 is 15 residues long. Trimming cost V 0 bases and J 0 bases, with 8 bases left between them. Per the germline V gene, CDR1 is SGHDN and CDR2 is FVKESK. The CDR3 nucleotides are TGTGCCAGCAGCCAAGAAAGAACACCTAACTATGGCTACACCTTC. Protein sequence: CASSQERTPNYGYTF.

The gene calls are TRBV28 and TRBJ1-5; no firm D call. This CDR3 has 12 residues. Germline V CDR1 and CDR2: MDHEN, SYDVKM. Trimming took off 4 bases at V and 5 bases at J, with 6 bases between the two ends. The CDR3 loop is CASSSPDQPQHF. The CDR3 bases are TGTGCCAGCAGTTCCCCGGATCAGCCCCAGCATTTT.

The genes are TRBV2 and TRBJ1-3, with TRBD1 identical over 9 bases. The length of the CDR3 is 16 residues. Germline CDR1 is SNHLY and CDR2 is FYNNEI. Trimming cost V 7 bases and J 1 base; bases outside gene matches: 8. The CDR3 nucleotides read TGTGCCAGCAAACAGGGGGCGTTAATTTCTGGAAACACCATATATTTT. Translating gives CASKQGALISGNTIYF.

Concerning this clone itself: The junction and the germline gene differ at one end; a read error may be behind it. The CDR3 protein is CASGESPTVNNSPLHF. CDR3 DNA: TGTGCCAGCGGTGAAAGCCCGACAGTTAATAATTCACCCCTCCACTTT. V and J are TRBV6-1 and TRBJ1-6; a weak D match, TRBD1 (5 bases). CDR1 MNHNS and CDR2 SASEGT come from the germline V gene. This CDR3 region has 16 residues.

Only a few counts were recorded for this clone. The sample has other DNA sequences that encode this CDR3 too. The rearrangement links TRBV5-1 to TRBJ2-5; possibly TRBD2 for D (5 bases). Per the germline V gene, CDR1 is SGHRS and CDR2 is YFSETQ. The CDR3 has 13 amino acids. V lost 3 bases and J 2 bases, leaving 8 bases between the germline ends. The CDR3 sequence is CASSSGLQETQYF. The CDR3 DNA follows: TGCGCCAGCAGCTCGGGATTACAAGAGACCCAGTACTTC. Combining the CDR3 with reference TRBV5-1 and TRBJ2-5 gives the whole variable domain KAGVTQTPRYLIKTRGQQVTLSCSPISGHRSVSWYQQTPGQGLQFLFEYFSETQRNKGNFPGRFSGRQFSNSRSEMNVSTLELGDSALYLCASSSGLQETQYFGPGTRLLVL.

There are a few counts of this clone. The chain combines TRBV6-1 with TRBJ1-1, with D tentatively TRBD1 (6 bases). This CDR3 is 14 amino acids long. V lost 5 bases, J lost 3 bases, and 13 bases lay in between. The germline gives CDR1 MNHNS, CDR2 SASEGT. The CDR3 loop is CASSRDRSDTEAFF. CDR3 DNA: TGTGCCAGCAGTCGAGACAGGTCGGACACTGAAGCTTTCTTT.

J is TRBJ1-1 and V is TRBV14; D is undetermined. V was shortened by 3 bases and J by 1 base, with 21 bases between the two germline ends. Per germline, CDR1 SGHDN and CDR2 FVKESK. The CDR3 runs to 18 residues. DNA for the CDR3: TGTGCCAGCAGCCATCGTGCTTTAGTCGTCCTCAAGAACACTGAAGCTTTCTTT. Translation gives CASSHRALVVLKNTEAFF.

The chain employs TRBV4-1 and TRBJ2-1; the match to TRBD2 covers 11 bases. From germline, CDR1 is MGHRA and CDR2 YSYEKL. CDR3 size: 17 residues. V shed 1 base, J shed 4 bases, and the junction held 6 bases outside the gene matches. CDR3 protein: CASSQGPSGRRYNEQFF. The CDR3 DNA follows: TGCGCCAGCAGCCAAGGCCCTAGCGGGAGGAGGTACAATGAGCAGTTCTTC.

This rearrangement joins TRBV11-2 to TRBJ2-1; tentative D call: TRBD2 (6 bases). Looked up from germline, CDR1 is SGHAT and CDR2 is FQNNGV. V was clipped by 2 bases and J by 1 base, with 12 bases between them. The CDR3 is made up of 16 amino acids. CDR3 in amino acids: CASSLKRERSYNEQFF. In DNA, the CDR3 is TGTGCCAGCAGCTTAAAACGGGAGCGGTCCTACAATGAGCAGTTCTTC. The entire variable domain, with the rest obtained from reference TRBV11-2 and TRBJ2-1, is as follows: EAGVAQSPRYKIIEKRQSVAFWCNPISGHATLYWYQQILGQGPKLLIQFQNNGVVDDSQLPKDRFSAERLKGVDSTLKIQPAKLEDSAVYLCASSLKRERSYNEQFFGPGTRLTVL.

This chain joins TRBV5-1 and TRBJ1-1; 9 bases line up with TRBD1. Per germline, CDR1 SGHRS and CDR2 YFSETQ. J lost 11 bases, V lost 6 bases, and 11 bases had no gene match. This CDR3 has 13 residues. The CDR3 region has the DNA TGCGCCAGCACCCCGGGACAGGGAGATAGGGCTTTCTTT. This translates into CASTPGQGDRAFF.

The genes are TRBV7-9 and TRBJ2-7, with D uncertain. The CDR3 is 13 residues long. Trimming took 4 bases from V and 2 from J, leaving 9 bases between them. CDR1 and CDR2 from the germline V gene are SEHNR and FQNEAQ (reference sequence). The CDR3: CASSSQNTYEQYF. CDR3 sequence (DNA): TGTGCCAGCAGCTCTCAGAATACCTACGAGCAGTACTTC.

This clone has only a few counts. Other DNA sequences in this sample translate to the same CDR3. J is TRBJ1-5 and V is TRBV11-2; 7 bases are a match to TRBD1. Germline V gives CDR1 SGHAT, CDR2 FQNNGV. The trim removed 5 bases at V and 4 bases at J, leaving 5 bases unmatched. The CDR3 runs to 14 residues. Here the CDR3 reads CASSPGTANQPQHF. DNA of the CDR3: TGTGCCAGCAGCCCAGGGACAGCAAATCAGCCCCAGCATTTT.

The rearrangement joins TRBV11-2 to TRBJ2-2; possibly TRBD2 for D (6 bases). The CDR3 loop spans 15 amino acids. The V and J ends lost 2 bases and 1 base respectively, with 8 bases between them. In germline, CDR1 is SGHAT, CDR2 FQNNGV. DNA for the CDR3: TGTGCCAGCAGCTTAAGCGGGCTGAACACCGGGGAGCTGTTTTTT. The encoded protein is CASSLSGLNTGELFF.

The rearrangement links TRBV18 to TRBJ1-2, with D tentatively TRBD1 (6 bases). Germline values: CDR1 KGHSH, CDR2 LQKENI. The CDR3 runs 14 residues. With 6 bases removed from V and 5 bases from J, the gap between germline ends came to 16 bases. In DNA form, the CDR3 reads TGTGCCAGCTCCCGGTTGAGGACAGAATATGGCTACACCTTC. Its protein is CASSRLRTEYGYTF.

This sequence joins TRBV5-1 and TRBJ1-1, with TRBD1 as a possible D gene (6 bases). Per germline, CDR1 SGHRS and CDR2 YFSETQ. Between the trimmed V and J ends, which lost 1 base and 0 bases, there was a span of 13 bases. The CDR3 has 16 residues. CDR3 in amino acids: CASSLTPTGMNTEAFF. The CDR3 DNA reads as TGCGCCAGCAGCTTGACGCCAACAGGGATGAACACTGAAGCTTTCTTT.

This clone was seen a few times. The J gene is TRBJ2-7, the V gene TRBV21-1; the table's TRBD1 call for D was not verified on the DNA. TRBV21-1 is recorded as a pseudogene. This CDR3 region has 14 residues. Written as DNA, the CDR3 is TGTGCCAGCAGCCTCCGGGACAGGGGGTACGAGCAGTACTTC. Its translation: CASSLRDRGYEQYF.

CDR3 region: CASSELGDTQYF. The DNA of the CDR3 is TGTGCCAGCAGCGAACTAGGAGATACGCAGTATTTT. This chain joins TRBV2 and TRBJ2-3; D is possibly TRBD2 (5 bases). Germline CDR1 SNHLY, CDR2 FYNNEI. Trimming removed 6 bases from V and 5 bases from J, with 9 bases in between. CDR3 length: 12 residues. The full variable domain, in which reference TRBV2 and TRBJ2-3 provide the parts outside the CDR3, is EPEVTQTPSHQVTQMGQEVILRCVPISNHLYFYWYRQILGQKVEFLVSFYNNEISEKSEIFDDQFSVERPDGSNFTLKIRSTKLEDSAMYFCASSELGDTQYFGPGTRLTVL.

This clone turned up a few times. This chain uses TRBV28 with TRBJ1-2, with 10 bases identical to TRBD1. The germline gives CDR1 MDHEN, CDR2 SYDVKM. With V trimmed by 7 bases and J by 4 bases, 9 bases remained unmatched. This CDR3 region has 15 residues. This CDR3 reads CASISGQGEFYGYTF. CDR3 coding DNA: TGTGCCAGCATCTCTGGACAGGGGGAGTTCTATGGCTACACCTTC.

The chain recombines TRBV19 with TRBJ2-1; 8 positions match TRBD1. The CDR3 extends over 15 amino acids. Germline loops: CDR1 LNHDA, CDR2 SQIVND (reference sequence). J was trimmed by 7 bases and V by 4 bases; bases with no gene match: 9. CDR3 residues: CASSTRNRDRNEQFF. For the CDR3, the DNA is TGTGCCAGTAGTACGAGAAACCGGGACAGGAATGAGCAGTTCTTC.

This clone has a handful of counts. This sequence joins TRBV6-1 and TRBJ2-3; D may be TRBD2 (6 bases). V lost 7 bases, J lost 1 base, and 12 bases lay in between. Germline-derived CDR1 and CDR2 are MNHNS and SASEGT. The CDR3 spans 14 residues. CDR3 nucleotide sequence: TGTGCCAGCAAAACGGCTAGCGGCACAGATACGCAGTATTTT. Its translation is CASKTASGTDTQYF.

The J gene is TRBJ2-2, the V gene TRBV11-2; a possible D gene is TRBD2 (6 bases). The V gene lost 4 bases and the J gene lost 8 bases, with 17 bases spanning the gap. CDR3 length: 15 residues. CDR1 SGHAT and CDR2 FQNNGV come from the germline V gene. DNA for the CDR3: TGTGCCAGCAGCTCCTTGACTAGTCCAACTGGGGAGCTGTTTTTT. Its protein product is CASSSLTSPTGELFF. Looking up the rest from reference TRBV11-2 and TRBJ2-2 gives the full variable domain: EAGVAQSPRYKIIEKRQSVAFWCNPISGHATLYWYQQILGQGPKLLIQFQNNGVVDDSQLPKDRFSAERLKGVDSTLKIQPAKLEDSAVYLCASSSLTSPTGELFFGEGSRLTVL.

The CDR3 loop is CSVEGETGMNTEAFF. DNA of the CDR3: TGCAGCGTTGAAGGGGAGACAGGAATGAACACTGAAGCTTTCTTT. The V and J genes are TRBV29-1 and TRBJ1-1; a weak D match, TRBD1 (6 bases). The germline gives CDR1 SQVTM, CDR2 ANQGSEA. The V and J ends lost 1 base and 0 bases respectively, with 12 bases between them. The CDR3 has 15 amino acids.

In this sample, this clone turned up a few times. The J gene is TRBJ1-1, the V gene TRBV6-5; D might be TRBD1 (6 bases). CDR3 length equals 13 residues. V lost 6 bases and J 4 bases, leaving 12 bases between the germline ends. From germline, CDR1 is MNHEY and CDR2 SVGAGI. CDR3: CASSLGQFTEAFF. CDR3 nucleotide sequence: TGTGCCAGCAGCCTAGGACAGTTCACTGAAGCTTTCTTT.

The chain couples TRBV29-1 to TRBJ2-2; 7 bases line up with TRBD2. The CDR3 covers 14 residues. After removal of 6 bases from V and 7 bases from J, the junction contained 11 bases not matched to a gene. Germline V lookup: CDR1 SQVTM, CDR2 ANQGSEA. The CDR3 nucleotides read TGCAGCGTCCGAGCCCGGGGGGTTGACGGGGAGCTGTTTTTT. This sequence encodes CSVRARGVDGELFF.

This clone was detected only a few times. This chain connects TRBV6-1 to TRBJ2-7; 10 bases align to TRBD1. Germline assignment: CDR1 MNHNS and CDR2 SASEGT. The CDR3 runs 15 residues. With V trimmed by 10 bases and J by 3 bases, 12 bases remained unmatched. The CDR3 protein is CAIRPGTGDFYEQYF. The CDR3 DNA follows: TGTGCCATCAGACCCGGGACAGGGGATTTCTACGAGCAGTACTTC.

The chain recombines TRBV14 with TRBJ2-1; a weak D match, TRBD2 (5 bases). The CDR3 runs to 16 residues. The germline CDR1 and CDR2 sequences are SGHDN and FVKESK. Trimming stripped 3 bases from V and 8 bases from J, with 20 bases between. CDR3 DNA sequence: TGTGCCAGCAGCCAGGCCGTCGGGGTCTTCGTCGATGAGCAGTTCTTC. Translated: CASSQAVGVFVDEQFF.

J is TRBJ1-2 and V is TRBV10-2; TRBD1 aligns across 10 bases. J was trimmed by 4 bases and V by 6 bases; bases with no gene match: 5. The CDR3 runs to 14 residues. Germline-derived CDR1 and CDR2 are WSHSY and SAAADI. CDR3 amino acids: CASSSRTGGYGYTF. In DNA form, the CDR3 reads TGCGCCAGCAGCTCTAGGACAGGGGGCTATGGCTACACCTTC.

The genes are TRBV7-2 and TRBJ1-1, with 7 bases aligning to TRBD1. CDR1 is SGHTA, CDR2 FQGNSA, per germline. V was clipped by 5 bases and J by 4 bases; unmatched bases: 7. This CDR3 spans 14 amino acids. CDR3 coding DNA: TGTGCCAGCAGCCCCCGACAGGGTGGCACTGAAGCTTTCTTT. Residues: CASSPRQGGTEAFF.